This T cell receptor beta chain was captured by sequencing in a study of blood T cell repertoires in COVID-19. For the study at large: The United States, Italy and Spain provided the acute and convalescent COVID-19 samples.

Original handling: Amplified reference gene primers provided the basis for estimating nucleated cell counts. Generated by immunoSEQ multiplex PCR, the TCRdb table keeps only in-frame clones and is missing some. D and trimming were read from the DNA, whereas the V and J calls and clone size are those reported in that table. The table shows 46,000 or so clones, with roughly 90% occurring only once. Germline CDR1 reads MNHEY; CDR2 reads SMNVEV (reference sequence). The CDR3 extends over 16 amino acids. V was shortened by 2 bases and J by 5 bases, with 15 bases between the two germline ends. Sequencing was performed on peripheral blood. The source of this sequence is a man between 70 and 80 years old with active COVID-19. The chain has TRBV27 and TRBJ2-2; D possibly corresponds to TRBD2 (5 bases). The CDR3 region has the DNA TGTGCCAGCAGTTTAAAGGCTAGCAGTTGGACCGGGGAGCTGTTTTTT. This encodes CASSLKASSWTGELFF.